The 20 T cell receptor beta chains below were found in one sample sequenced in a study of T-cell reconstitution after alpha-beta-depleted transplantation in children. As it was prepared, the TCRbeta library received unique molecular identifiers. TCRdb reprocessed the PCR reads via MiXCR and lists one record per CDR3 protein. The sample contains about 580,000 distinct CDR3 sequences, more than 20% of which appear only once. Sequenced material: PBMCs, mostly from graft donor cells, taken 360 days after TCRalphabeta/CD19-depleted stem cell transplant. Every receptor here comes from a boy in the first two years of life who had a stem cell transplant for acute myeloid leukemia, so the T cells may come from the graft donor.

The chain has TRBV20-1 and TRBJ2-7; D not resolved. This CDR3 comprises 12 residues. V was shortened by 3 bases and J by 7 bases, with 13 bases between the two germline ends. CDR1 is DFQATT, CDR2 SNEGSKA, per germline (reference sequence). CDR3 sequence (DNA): TGCAGTGCTAGGAGGTGGGCCTGGGAGCAGTACTTC. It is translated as CSARRWAWEQYF.

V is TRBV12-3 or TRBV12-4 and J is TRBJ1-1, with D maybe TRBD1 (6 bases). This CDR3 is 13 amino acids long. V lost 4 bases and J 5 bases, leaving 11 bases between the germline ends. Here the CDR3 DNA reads TGTGCCAGCAGTTGGGACATTGGGACTGAAGCTTTCTTT. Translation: CASSWDIGTEAFF.

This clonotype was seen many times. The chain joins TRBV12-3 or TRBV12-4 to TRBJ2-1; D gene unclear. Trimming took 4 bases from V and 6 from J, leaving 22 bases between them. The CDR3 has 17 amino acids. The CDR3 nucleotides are TGTGCCAGCAGTTACCCCCGCTGGCCCAAACCCTTCAATGAGCAGTTCTTC. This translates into CASSYPRWPKPFNEQFF.

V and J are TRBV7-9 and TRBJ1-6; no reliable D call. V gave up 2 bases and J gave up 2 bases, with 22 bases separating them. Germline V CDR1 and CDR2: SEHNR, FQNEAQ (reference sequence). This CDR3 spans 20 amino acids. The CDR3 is CASSLTTAGGFKTYNSPLHF. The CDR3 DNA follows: TGTGCCAGCAGCTTAACTACCGCCGGAGGATTTAAGACCTATAATTCACCCCTCCACTTT.

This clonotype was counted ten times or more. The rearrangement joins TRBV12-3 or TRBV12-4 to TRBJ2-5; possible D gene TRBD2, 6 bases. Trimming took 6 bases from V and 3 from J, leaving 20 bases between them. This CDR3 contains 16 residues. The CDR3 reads CASSERMGGYEETQYF. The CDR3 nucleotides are TGTGCCAGCAGCGAAAGAATGGGGGGTTACGAAGAGACCCAGTACTTC.

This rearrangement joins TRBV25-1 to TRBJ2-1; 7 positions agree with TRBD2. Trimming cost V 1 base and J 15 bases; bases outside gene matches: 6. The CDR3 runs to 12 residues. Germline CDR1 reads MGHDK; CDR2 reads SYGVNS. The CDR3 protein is CASSEWGGVRFF. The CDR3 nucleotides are TGTGCCAGCAGTGAATGGGGGGGGGTCCGGTTCTTC.

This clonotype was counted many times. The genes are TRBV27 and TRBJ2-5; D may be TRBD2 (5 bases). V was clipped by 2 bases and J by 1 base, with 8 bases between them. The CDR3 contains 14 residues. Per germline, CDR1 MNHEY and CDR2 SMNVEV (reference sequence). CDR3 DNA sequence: TGTGCCAGCAGTTTACGAGGGTCCCAAGAGACCCAGTACTTC. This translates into CASSLRGSQETQYF.

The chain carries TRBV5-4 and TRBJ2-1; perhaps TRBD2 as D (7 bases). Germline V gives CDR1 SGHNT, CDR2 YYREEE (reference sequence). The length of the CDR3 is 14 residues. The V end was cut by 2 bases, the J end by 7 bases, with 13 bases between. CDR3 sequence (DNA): TGTGCCAGCAGCTTTGGGCGGGGGCCAAATGAGCAGTTCTTC. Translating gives CASSFGRGPNEQFF.

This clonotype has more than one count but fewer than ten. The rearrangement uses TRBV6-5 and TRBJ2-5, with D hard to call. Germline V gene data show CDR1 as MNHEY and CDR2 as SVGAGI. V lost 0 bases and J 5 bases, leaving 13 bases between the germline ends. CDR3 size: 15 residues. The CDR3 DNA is TGTGCCAGCAGTTACTCGACGGCCCTGAGGGAGACCCAGTACTTC. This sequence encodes CASSYSTALRETQYF.

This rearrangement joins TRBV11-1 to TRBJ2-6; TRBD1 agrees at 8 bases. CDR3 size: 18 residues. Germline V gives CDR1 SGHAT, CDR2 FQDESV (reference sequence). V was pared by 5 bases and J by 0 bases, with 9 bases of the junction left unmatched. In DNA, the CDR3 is TGTGCCAGCAGCGTCTACCGGGACAGGCCCTCTGGGGCCAACGTCCTGACTTTC. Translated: CASSVYRDRPSGANVLTF.

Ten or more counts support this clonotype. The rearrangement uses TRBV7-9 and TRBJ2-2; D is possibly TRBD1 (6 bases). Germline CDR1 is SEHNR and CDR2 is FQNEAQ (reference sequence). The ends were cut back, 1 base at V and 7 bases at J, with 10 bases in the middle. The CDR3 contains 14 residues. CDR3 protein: CASSLGTEGGELFF. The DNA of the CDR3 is TGTGCCAGCAGCTTAGGGACAGAAGGCGGGGAGCTGTTTTTT.

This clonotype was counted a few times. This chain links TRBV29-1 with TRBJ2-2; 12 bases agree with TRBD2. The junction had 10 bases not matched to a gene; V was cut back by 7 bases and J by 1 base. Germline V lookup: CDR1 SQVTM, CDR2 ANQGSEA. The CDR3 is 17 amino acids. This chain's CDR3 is CSAELAGGSRNTGELFF. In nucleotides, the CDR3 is TGCAGCGCCGAGCTAGCGGGGGGGAGCAGGAACACCGGGGAGCTGTTTTTT.

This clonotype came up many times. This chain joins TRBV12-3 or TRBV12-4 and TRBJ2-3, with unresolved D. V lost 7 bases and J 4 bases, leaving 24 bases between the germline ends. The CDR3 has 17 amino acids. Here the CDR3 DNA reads TGTGCCAGCACCTTACACTTGGTATCTGAGCGCCCAGATACGCAGTATTTT. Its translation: CASTLHLVSERPDTQYF.

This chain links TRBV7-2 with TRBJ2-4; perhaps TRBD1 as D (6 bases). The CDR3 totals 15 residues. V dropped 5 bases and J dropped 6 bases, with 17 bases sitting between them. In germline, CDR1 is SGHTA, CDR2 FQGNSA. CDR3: CASSVRGQGGNIQYF. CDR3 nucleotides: TGTGCCAGCAGCGTAAGGGGCCAAGGGGGAAACATTCAGTACTTC.

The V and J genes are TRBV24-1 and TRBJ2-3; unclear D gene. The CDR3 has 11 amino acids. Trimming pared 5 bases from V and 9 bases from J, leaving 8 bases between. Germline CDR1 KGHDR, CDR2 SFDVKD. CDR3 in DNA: TGTGCCACCAGTGGGTTAGGCACGCAGTATTTT. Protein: CATSGLGTQYF.

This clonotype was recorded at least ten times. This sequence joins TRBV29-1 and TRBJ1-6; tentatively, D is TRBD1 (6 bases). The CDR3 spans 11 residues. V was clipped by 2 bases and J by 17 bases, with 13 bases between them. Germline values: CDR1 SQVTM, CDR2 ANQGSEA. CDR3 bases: TGCAGCGTTGAACATGGGGGGGGCTTCCACTTT. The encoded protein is CSVEHGGGFHF. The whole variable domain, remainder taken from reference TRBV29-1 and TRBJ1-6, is SAVISQKPSRDICQRGTSLTIQCQVDSQVTMMFWYRQQPGQSLTLIATANQGSEATYESGFVIDKFPISRPNLTFSTLTVSNMSPEDSSIYLCSVEHGGGFHFGNGTRLTVT.

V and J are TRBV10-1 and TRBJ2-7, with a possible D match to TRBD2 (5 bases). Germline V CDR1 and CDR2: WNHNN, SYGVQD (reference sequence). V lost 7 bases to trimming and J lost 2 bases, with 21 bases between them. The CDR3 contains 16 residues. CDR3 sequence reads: CASILSGSNEPYEQYV. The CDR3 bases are TGCGCCAGCATTCTCTCGGGGTCAAACGAACCCTACGAGCAGTACGTC.

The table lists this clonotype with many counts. The CDR3 loop is CAISESLAGGREQYV. The CDR3 nucleotides read TGTGCCATCAGTGAGTCACTAGCGGGGGGGCGCGAGCAGTACGTC. The rearrangement uses TRBV10-3 and TRBJ2-7; TRBD2 agrees at 13 bases. This CDR3 has 15 residues. Trimming took 0 bases from V and 6 from J; bases not matched to a gene: 2. Germline lookup yields CDR1 ENHRY and CDR2 SYGVKD.

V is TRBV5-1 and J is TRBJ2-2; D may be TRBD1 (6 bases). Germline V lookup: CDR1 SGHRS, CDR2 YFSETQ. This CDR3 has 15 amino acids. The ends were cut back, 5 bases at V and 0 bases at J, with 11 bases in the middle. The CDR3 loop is CASRGAPSNTGELFF. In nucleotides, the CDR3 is TGCGCCAGCAGGGGGGCACCTTCGAACACCGGGGAGCTGTTTTTT.

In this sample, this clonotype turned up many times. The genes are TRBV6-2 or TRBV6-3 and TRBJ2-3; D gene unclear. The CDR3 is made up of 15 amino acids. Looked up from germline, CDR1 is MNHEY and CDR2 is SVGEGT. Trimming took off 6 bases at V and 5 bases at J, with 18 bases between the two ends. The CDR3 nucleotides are TGTGCCAGCAGCACCGACGAGACTTTTGGAGATACGCAGTATTTT. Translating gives CASSTDETFGDTQYF.